Sequencing of this TCR beta chain was carried out in a study of blood T cell repertoires in COVID-19. Background on the study: T cells, B-cell-depleted T cells, or PBMCs provided the cDNA or gDNA that served as material.

The method was immunoSEQ multiplex PCR; TCRdb's version includes in-frame clones alone and lacks a portion of them. Here the sample spans around 86,000 clones, about 87% being singletons. The CDR3 is 13 amino acids. V was clipped by 8 bases and J by 5 bases, with 13 bases between them. The germline V gene encodes CDR1 SNHLY and CDR2 FYNNEI. This clonotype was sampled from a human donor with acute or convalescent COVID-19. The donor label of this sample is uncertain. The chain is built from TRBV2 and TRBJ1-5; D is ambiguous. The sequenced sample was peripheral blood. CDR3 region: CASAKTPDQPQHF. DNA of the CDR3: TGTGCCAGCGCGAAGACACCTGATCAGCCCCAGCATTTT.